This T cell receptor (beta chain) derives from a study of blood T cell repertoires in COVID-19. Study-level background: The analysed material was cDNA or gDNA that came from T cells, B-cell-depleted T cells, or PBMCs.

Here immunoSEQ multiplex PCR was the method, and the copy in TCRdb shows in-frame clones only, minus some. The table includes over 200,000 clones, around nine tenths detected once. This receptor was obtained from a man in his sixties with COVID-19, enrolled during active disease. Material for sequencing was peripheral blood.

CDR3 DNA sequence: TGTGCCAGCTCACCGCGGACAGCTTATATGGGGTATGGCTACACCTTC. This gives the protein CASSPRTAYMGYGYTF. This chain uses TRBV18 with TRBJ1-2; possible D gene TRBD1, 6 bases. The length of the CDR3 is 16 residues. The germline V gene has CDR1 KGHSH and CDR2 LQKENI. Trimming took 3 bases from V and 5 from J, leaving 19 bases between them. Variable domain in full (rest from reference TRBV18 and TRBJ1-2): NAGVMQNPRHLVRRRGQEARLRCSPMKGHSHVYWYRQLPEEGLKFMVYLQKENIIDESGMPKERFSAEFPKEGPSILRIQQVVRGDSAAYFCASSPRTAYMGYGYTFGSGTRLTVV.